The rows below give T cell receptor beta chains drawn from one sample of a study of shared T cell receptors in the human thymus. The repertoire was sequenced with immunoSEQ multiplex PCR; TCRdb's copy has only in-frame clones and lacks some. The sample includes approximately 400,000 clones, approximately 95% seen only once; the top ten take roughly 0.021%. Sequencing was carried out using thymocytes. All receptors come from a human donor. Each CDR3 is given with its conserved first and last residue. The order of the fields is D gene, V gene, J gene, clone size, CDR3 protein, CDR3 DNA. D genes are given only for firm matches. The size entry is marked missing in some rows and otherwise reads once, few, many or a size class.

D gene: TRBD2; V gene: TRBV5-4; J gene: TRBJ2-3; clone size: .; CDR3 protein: CASGPLSGRGGTDTQYF; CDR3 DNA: TGTGCCAGTGGCCCTTTAAGCGGGAGGGGAGGCACAGATACGCAGTATTTT
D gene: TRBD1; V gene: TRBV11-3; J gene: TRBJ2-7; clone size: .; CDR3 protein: CASSLRDSGGNEQYF; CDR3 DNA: TGTGCCAGCAGCCTCCGGGACAGCGGTGGAAACGAGCAGTACTTC
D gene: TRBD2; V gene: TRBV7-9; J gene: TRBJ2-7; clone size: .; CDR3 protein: CASSEQGLAGGRQGYEQYF; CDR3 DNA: TGTGCCAGCAGCGAGCAGGGACTAGCGGGAGGTCGTCAGGGCTACGAGCAGTACTTC
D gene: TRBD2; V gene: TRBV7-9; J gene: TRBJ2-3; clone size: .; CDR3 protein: CASSLGLAGVTDTQYF; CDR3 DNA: TGTGCCAGCAGCTTAGGGTTAGCGGGAGTGACAGATACGCAGTATTTT
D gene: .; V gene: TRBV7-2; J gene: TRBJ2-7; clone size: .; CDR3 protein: CASSPAELEQYF; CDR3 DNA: TGTGCCAGCAGTCCAGCAGAGCTCGAGCAGTACTTC
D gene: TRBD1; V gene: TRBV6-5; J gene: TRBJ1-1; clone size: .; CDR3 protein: CASRGGQGRVEAFF; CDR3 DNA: TGTGCCAGCAGGGGCGGACAGGGCCGAGTTGAAGCTTTCTTT
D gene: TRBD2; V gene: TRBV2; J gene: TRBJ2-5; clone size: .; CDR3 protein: CASSDLAAPGTQYF; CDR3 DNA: TGTGCCAGCAGTGATCTAGCGGCCCCAGGGACCCAGTACTTC
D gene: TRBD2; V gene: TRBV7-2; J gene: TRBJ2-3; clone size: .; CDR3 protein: CASSLVASGGRDTQYF; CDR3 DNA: TGTGCCAGCAGCTTAGTGGCTAGCGGAGGGAGAGATACGCAGTATTTT
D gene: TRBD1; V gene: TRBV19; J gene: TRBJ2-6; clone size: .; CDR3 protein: CASSGRGQVFSGANVLTF; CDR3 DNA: TGTGCCAGTAGTGGCCGGGGACAGGTATTCTCTGGGGCCAACGTCCTGACTTTC
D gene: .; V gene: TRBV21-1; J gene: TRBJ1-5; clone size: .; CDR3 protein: CASSKGSPWTTISLNQPQHF; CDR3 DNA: TGTGCCAGCAGCAAAGGGAGTCCTTGGACGACTATTTCCCTGAATCAGCCCCAGCATTTT
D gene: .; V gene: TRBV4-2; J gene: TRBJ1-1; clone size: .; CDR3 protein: CASSQGEGMSTEAFF; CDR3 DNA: TGTGCCAGCAGCCAAGGGGAGGGAATGAGCACTGAAGCTTTCTTT
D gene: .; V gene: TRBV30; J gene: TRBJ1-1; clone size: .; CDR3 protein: CAWRRGGDTEAFF; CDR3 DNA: TGTGCCTGGCGGCGGGGGGGGGACACTGAAGCTTTCTTT
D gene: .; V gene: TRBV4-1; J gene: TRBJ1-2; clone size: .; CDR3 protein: CASSQEGTYTF; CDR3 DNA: TGCGCCAGCAGCCAAGAGGGGACCTACACCTTC
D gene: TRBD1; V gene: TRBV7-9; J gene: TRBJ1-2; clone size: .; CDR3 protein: CASSLVTIGTAYGYTF; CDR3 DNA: TGTGCCAGCAGCTTAGTGACTATTGGGACAGCTTATGGCTACACCTTC
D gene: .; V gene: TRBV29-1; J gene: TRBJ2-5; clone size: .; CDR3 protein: CSVRFRVETQYF; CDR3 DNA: TGCAGCGTTCGATTCAGGGTGGAGACCCAGTACTTC
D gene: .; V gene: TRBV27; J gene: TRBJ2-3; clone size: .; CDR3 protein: CASSGKGRIRTQYF; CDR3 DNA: TGTGCCAGCAGCGGAAAAGGACGTATACGAACGCAGTATTTT
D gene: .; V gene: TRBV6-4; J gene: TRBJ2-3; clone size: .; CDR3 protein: CASSDGRSRDTQYF; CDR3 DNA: TGTGCCAGCAGTGACGGTCGCTCGAGGGATACGCAGTATTTT
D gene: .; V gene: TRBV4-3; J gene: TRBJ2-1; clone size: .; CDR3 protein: CASSQGRFETILQQSSYNEQFF; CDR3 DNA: TGCGCCAGCAGCCAAGGACGGTTCGAGACGATCCTGCAACAGAGCTCCTACAATGAGCAGTTCTTC
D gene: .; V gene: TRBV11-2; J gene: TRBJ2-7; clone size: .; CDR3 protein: CASSLVGTGNEQYF; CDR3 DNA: TGTGCCAGCAGCTTAGTCGGCACAGGGAACGAGCAGTACTTC
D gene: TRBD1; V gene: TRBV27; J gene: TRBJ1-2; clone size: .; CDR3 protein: CASSSSGGHYGYTF; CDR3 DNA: TGTGCCAGCAGTAGTTCAGGGGGCCACTATGGCTACACCTTC
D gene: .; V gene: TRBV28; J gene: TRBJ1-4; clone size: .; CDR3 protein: CASSLLRYEKLFF; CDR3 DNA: TGTGCCAGCAGTTTATTGAGATATGAAAAACTGTTTTTT
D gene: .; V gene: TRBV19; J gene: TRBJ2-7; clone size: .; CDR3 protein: CASSRAVSYEQYF; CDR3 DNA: TGTGCCAGTAGCCGAGCCGTCTCCTACGAGCAGTACTTC
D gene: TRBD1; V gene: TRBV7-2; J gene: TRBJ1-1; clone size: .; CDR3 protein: CASSAPGQGTSSNTEAFF; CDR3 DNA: TGTGCCAGCAGTGCACCGGGACAGGGGACCTCTTCGAACACTGAAGCTTTCTTT
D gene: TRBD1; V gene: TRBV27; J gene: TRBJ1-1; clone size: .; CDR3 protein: CASSPRTGIRMNTEAFF; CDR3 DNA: TGTGCCAGCAGTCCCCGGACAGGGATCAGGATGAACACTGAAGCTTTCTTT
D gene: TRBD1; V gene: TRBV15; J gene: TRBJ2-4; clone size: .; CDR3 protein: CATSRAGTGGATDIQYF; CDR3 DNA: TGTGCCACCAGCAGAGCTGGGACAGGGGGCGCTACGGACATTCAGTACTTC
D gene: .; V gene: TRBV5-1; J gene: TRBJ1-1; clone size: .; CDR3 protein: CASSLEWTAENTEAFF; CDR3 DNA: TGCGCCAGCAGCTTGGAATGGACAGCTGAGAACACTGAAGCTTTCTTT
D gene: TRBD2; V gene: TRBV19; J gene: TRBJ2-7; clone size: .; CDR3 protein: CASKSGTSANYEQYF; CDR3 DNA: TGTGCCAGTAAGTCAGGGACTAGCGCAAACTACGAGCAGTACTTC
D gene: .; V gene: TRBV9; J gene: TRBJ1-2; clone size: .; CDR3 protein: CASSVVGSTGRAIGYTF; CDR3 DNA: TGTGCCAGCAGCGTAGTTGGCTCAACAGGGCGGGCGATAGGCTACACCTTC
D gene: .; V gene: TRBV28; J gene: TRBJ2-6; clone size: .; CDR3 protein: CASLPRRASGANVLTF; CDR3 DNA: TGTGCCAGCCTACCCCGGAGGGCCTCTGGGGCCAACGTCCTGACTTTC
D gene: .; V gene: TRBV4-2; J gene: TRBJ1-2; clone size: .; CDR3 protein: CASSQGGPHVEGYTF; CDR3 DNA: TGTGCCAGCAGCCAAGGGGGACCGCACGTGGAAGGCTACACCTTC
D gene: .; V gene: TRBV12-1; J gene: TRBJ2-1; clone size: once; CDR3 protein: CASTPPAPNEQFF; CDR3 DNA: TGTGCCAGCACCCCGCCAGCCCCCAATGAGCAGTTCTTC
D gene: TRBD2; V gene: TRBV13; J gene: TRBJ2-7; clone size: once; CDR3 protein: CASSLAGRAAFPYEQYF; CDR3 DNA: TGTGCCAGCAGCTTAGCCGGGAGGGCCGCGTTCCCCTACGAGCAGTACTTC
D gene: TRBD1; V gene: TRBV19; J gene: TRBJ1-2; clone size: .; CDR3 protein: CASSARGRNYGYTF; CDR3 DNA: TGTGCCAGTAGTGCCAGGGGGCGCAACTATGGCTACACCTTC
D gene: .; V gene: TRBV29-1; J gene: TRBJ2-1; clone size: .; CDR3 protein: CSVSKVFSSYNEQFF; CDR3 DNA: TGCAGCGTCTCAAAAGTTTTTAGCTCCTACAATGAGCAGTTCTTC
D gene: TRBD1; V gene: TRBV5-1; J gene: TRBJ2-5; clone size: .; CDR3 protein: CASRGQGVPSLGTQYF; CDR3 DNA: TGCGCCAGCAGGGGACAGGGGGTACCTAGCTTGGGGACCCAGTACTTC
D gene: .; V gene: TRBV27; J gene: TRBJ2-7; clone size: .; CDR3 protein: CASSNLYEQYF; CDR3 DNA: TGTGCCAGCAGTAATCTCTACGAGCAGTACTTC
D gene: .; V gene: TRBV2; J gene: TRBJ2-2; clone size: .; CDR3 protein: CASKGGPTGELFF; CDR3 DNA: TGTGCCAGCAAGGGGGGACCGACCGGGGAGCTGTTTTTT
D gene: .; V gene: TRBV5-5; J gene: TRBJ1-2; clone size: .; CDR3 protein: CASSPFSGAPIYGYTF; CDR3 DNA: TGTGCCAGCAGCCCCTTCAGCGGGGCCCCCATCTATGGCTACACCTTC
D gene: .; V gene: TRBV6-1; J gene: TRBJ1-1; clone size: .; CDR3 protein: CASSLKGRSTEAFF; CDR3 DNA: TGTGCCAGCAGTTTGAAGGGGCGAAGCACTGAAGCTTTCTTT
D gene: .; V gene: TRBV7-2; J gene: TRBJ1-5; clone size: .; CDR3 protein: CASSLGSMSGTGVNQPQHF; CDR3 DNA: TGTGCCAGCAGCTTAGGTTCGATGTCAGGGACCGGTGTCAATCAGCCCCAGCATTTT
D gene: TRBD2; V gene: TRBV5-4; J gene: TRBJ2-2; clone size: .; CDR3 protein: CASSPKAGASNTGELFF; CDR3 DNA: TGTGCCAGCAGCCCCAAAGCGGGAGCGTCGAACACCGGGGAGCTGTTTTTT
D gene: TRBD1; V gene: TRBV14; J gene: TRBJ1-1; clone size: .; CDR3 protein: CASSRQGGLETEAFF; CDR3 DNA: TGTGCCAGCAGCCGACAGGGGGGGTTGGAAACTGAAGCTTTCTTT
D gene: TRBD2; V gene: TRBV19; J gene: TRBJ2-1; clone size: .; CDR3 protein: CASSMPGGSTYNEQFF; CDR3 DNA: TGTGCCAGTAGTATGCCTGGCGGGAGTACCTACAATGAGCAGTTCTTC
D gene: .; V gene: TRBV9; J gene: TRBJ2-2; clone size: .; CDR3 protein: CASSPPPPGPKGELFF; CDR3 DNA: TGTGCCAGCAGCCCTCCCCCGCCGGGACCCAAAGGGGAGCTGTTTTTT
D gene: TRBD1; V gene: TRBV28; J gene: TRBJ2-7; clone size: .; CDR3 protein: CASRSQDRVSYEQYF; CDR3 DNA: TGTGCCAGCCGTTCCCAGGACAGGGTATCCTACGAGCAGTACTTC
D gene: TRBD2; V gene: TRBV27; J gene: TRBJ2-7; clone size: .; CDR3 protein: CASSLRASGSNPLGVYEQYF; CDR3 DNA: TGTGCCAGCAGTTTAAGGGCTAGCGGTTCCAACCCCCTAGGGGTCTACGAGCAGTACTTC
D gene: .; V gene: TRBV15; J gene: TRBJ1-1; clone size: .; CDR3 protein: CATSLRDLQGRNTEAFF; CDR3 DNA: TGTGCCACCAGCCTACGTGATTTACAGGGCAGGAACACTGAAGCTTTCTTT
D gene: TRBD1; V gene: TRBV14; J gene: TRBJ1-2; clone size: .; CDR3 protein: CASSQAGAGTANYGYTF; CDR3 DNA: TGTGCCAGCAGCCAAGCTGGGGCCGGGACAGCAAACTATGGCTACACCTTC
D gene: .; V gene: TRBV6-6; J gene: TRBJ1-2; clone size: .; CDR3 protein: CASSITGGSRTF; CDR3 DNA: TGTGCCAGCAGTATAACGGGGGGGAGTCGCACCTTC
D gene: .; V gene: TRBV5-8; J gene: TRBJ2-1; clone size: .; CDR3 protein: CASSLVQQRGNEQFF; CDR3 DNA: TGTGCCAGCAGCTTGGTGCAGCAGCGCGGGAATGAGCAGTTCTTC
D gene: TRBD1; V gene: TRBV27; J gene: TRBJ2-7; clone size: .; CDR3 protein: CASSNGTGTYEQYF; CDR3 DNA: TGTGCCAGCAGTAACGGGACAGGGACCTACGAGCAGTACTTC
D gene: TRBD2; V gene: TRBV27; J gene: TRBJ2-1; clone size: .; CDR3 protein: CASSSRLAGREQFF; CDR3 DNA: TGTGCCAGCAGTTCACGACTAGCGGGAAGGGAGCAGTTCTTC